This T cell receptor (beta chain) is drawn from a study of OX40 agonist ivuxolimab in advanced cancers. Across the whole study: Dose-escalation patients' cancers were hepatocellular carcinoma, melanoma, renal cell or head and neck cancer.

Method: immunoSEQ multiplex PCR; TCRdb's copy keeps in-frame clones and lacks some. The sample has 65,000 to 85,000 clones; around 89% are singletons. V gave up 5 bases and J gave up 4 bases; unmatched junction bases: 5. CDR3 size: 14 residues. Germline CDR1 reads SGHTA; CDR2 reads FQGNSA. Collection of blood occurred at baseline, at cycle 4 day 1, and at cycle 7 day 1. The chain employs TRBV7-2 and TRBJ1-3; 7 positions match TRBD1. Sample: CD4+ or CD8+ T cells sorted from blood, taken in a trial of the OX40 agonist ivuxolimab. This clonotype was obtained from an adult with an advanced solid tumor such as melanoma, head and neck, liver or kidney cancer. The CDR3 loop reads CASSGAGGGNTIYF. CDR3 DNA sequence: TGTGCCAGCAGCGGAGCAGGGGGAGGAAACACCATATATTTT.